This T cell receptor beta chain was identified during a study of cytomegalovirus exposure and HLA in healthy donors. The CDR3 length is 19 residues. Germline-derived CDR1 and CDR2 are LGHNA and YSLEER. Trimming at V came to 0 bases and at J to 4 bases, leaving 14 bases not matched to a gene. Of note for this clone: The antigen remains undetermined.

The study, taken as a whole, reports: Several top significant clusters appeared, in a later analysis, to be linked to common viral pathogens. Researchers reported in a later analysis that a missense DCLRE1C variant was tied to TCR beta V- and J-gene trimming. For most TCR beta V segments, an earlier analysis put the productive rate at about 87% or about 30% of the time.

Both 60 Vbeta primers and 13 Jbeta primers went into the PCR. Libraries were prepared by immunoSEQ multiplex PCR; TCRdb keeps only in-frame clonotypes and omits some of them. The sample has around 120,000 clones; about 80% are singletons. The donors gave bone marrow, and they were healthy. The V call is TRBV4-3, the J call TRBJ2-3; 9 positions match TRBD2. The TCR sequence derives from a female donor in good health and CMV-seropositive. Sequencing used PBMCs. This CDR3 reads CASSQEGVNGGGAADTQYF. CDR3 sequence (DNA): TGCGCCAGCAGCCAAGAAGGTGTTAACGGCGGGGGGGCCGCAGATACGCAGTATTTT.